This TCR beta chain was found in a study of blood T cells in healthy people across ages. Next came a second PCR, run for about 7 to 12 cycles, which used a sample-barcoded 5' primer along with a J-beta primer mix. Each sample yielded at least 2.5 million CDR3-containing paired-end reads. TCRdb called the 5' RACE reads again in MiXCR, with one record for every CDR3 protein. Among hundreds of thousands of distinct CDR3 sequences listed, approximately 60% were seen once. Germline V CDR1 and CDR2: SGHRS, YFSETQ. Between the trimmed V and J ends, which lost 0 bases and 3 bases, there was a span of 12 bases. CDR3 length: 16 residues.

The material sequenced was blood. This sequence joins TRBV5-1 and TRBJ2-2, with D possibly being TRBD1 or TRBD2 (5 bases each). This clonotype was sampled from a man in his forties or fifties in good health. The CDR3 sequence: CASSLVTMGDTGELFF. DNA of the CDR3: TGCGCCAGCAGCTTGGTGACAATGGGGGACACCGGGGAGCTGTTTTTT. Based on the CDR3 plus reference TRBV5-1 and TRBJ2-2, the full variable domain is KAGVTQTPRYLIKTRGQQVTLSCSPISGHRSVSWYQQTPGQGLQFLFEYFSETQRNKGNFPGRFSGRQFSNSRSEMNVSTLELGDSALYLCASSLVTMGDTGELFFGEGSRLTVL.